The T cell receptor beta chain under discussion was sequenced for a study of high-grade serous ovarian cancer treatment subgroups (dated by TCRdb to the early 2020s). Looking at the study overall: A mean of 14,192 reads and 7,494 unique TCR beta rearrangements per sample was generated by sequencing. Of the 30 patients in the cohort, some 10 had no residual disease after primary surgery (R0), some 10 were excellent NACT responders, and some 10 were poor NACT responders. In total there were 85 to 95 samples, since every patient provided one primary tumor sample and two metastatic tumor samples. TCR beta repertoires were profiled in patients with high-grade serous ovarian cancer who were grouped, under a laparoscopic triage algorithm, by complete gross resection or by neoadjuvant chemotherapy response.

The approximately 100 tumor samples were subjected to high-throughput TCR profiling using ImmunoSEQ. In the source study's methods: The repertoire diversity metrics included richness (unique productive sequences), clonality, evenness and relatedness, and the Bhattacharyya coefficient was used to measure similarity between samples. In a sensitivity analysis, TCRs with fewer than two reads were excluded, and consistent conclusions were obtained. Here the immuneACCESS table is served through TCRdb, limited to in-frame sequences with V and J called. Missing clones are a known gap in these copies; in checked studies unresolved V genes cover under half, and the rest lacks a known reason. That table furnishes V, J and clone size, whereas the DNA furnished D and trimming. The sample table shows about 16,000 clones, and approximately 73% are seen once. The biggest ten clones account for more than 3.5% of the sample.

Overall results and qualifications from the work: Because bulk tumor TCR sequencing provided no spatial information, insight into HGSC tumor complexity and diversity was limited. Repertoire similarity between tumors of the same patient ranged about 0.095 to 0.8, whereas almost no similarity was seen between different patients. The TCR repertoire analyses centered on CDR3, leaving CDR1 and CDR2 unanalyzed. TCR clonal relatedness correlated positively with neoantigen level and, by trend, with copy number variation and mutation load from whole-genome sequencing.

On this clone itself: The clone's antigen remains unknown. No clone much larger than this one lies a single base away; base qualities are absent.

Tumor samples were collected prior to definitive surgery or chemotherapy. Genomic DNA was extracted by the MD Anderson Biospecimen Extraction Resource, and TCR sequencing was done by the MD Anderson Cancer Genomics Laboratory. The germline V end is reduced by 4 bases and the J end by 5 bases; junction bases left unmatched: 6. The CDR3 measures 13 amino acids from cysteine to phenylalanine. The CDR3 DNA has 39 bases and is translated from base 1. CDR1 and CDR2 are drawn from the germline V gene: SGHDT, YYEEEE. The sequencing sample was made of tumor tissue. This sequence was found in a human donor with high-grade serous ovarian cancer. The sequence is built from TRBV5-6 and TRBJ2-7, with TRBD1 matching 7 junction bases. The CDR3 region has the sequence CASSQQGDHEQYF. The sequence in DNA is TGTGCCAGCAGCCAGCAGGGGGACCACGAGCAGTACTTC.